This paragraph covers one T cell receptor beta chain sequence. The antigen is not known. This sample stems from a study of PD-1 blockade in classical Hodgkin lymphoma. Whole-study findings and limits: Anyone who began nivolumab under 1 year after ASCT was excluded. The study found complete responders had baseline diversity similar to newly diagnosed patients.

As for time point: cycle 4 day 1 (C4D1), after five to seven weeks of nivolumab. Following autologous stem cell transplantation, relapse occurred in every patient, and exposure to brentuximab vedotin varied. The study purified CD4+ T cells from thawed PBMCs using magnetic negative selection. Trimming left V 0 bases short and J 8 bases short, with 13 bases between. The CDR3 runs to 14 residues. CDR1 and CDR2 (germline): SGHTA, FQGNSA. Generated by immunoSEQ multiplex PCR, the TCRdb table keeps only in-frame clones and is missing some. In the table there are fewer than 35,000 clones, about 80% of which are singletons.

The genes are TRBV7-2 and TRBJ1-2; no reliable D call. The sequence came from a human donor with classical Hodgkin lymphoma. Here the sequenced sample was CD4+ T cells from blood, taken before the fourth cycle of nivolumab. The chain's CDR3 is CASSLANPPGGYTF. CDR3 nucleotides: TGTGCCAGCAGCTTAGCCAATCCCCCGGGGGGCTACACCTTC.